These T cell receptor beta chains were read from a single sample in a study of blood T cell repertoires in COVID-19. Generated by immunoSEQ multiplex PCR, the TCRdb table keeps only in-frame clones and is missing some. The sample has about 290,000 clones, approximately 86% seen once; the top ten hold around 4%. What was sequenced was peripheral blood. The receptors here all came from a woman aged 50 to 60 with active or convalescent COVID-19. The CDR3 runs from the conserved cysteine through the conserved F or W. Fields, in order: CDR3 DNA, CDR3 protein, J gene, clone size, V gene, D gene. D genes are given only for firm matches. Only some rows state a clone size, as once, few, many or a class for expanded clones.

TGTGCCAGCAGCTTTCCGAGGAGGGGATCTAACTATGGCTACACCTTC CASSFPRRGSNYGYTF TRBJ1-2 NA TRBV7-8 NA
TGTGCCAGCATCCGACGACAGGGCCACTTTGTCCCCTCCCGTGGGTATGGCTACACCTTC CASIRRQGHFVPSRGYGYTF TRBJ1-2 NA TRBV21-1 NA
TGTGCCAGCAGCTTGGTCCAGTATGGCTACACCTTC CASSLVQYGYTF TRBJ1-2 NA TRBV5-6 NA
TGTGCCAGCAGCCCCCAGGGGGCGGCCTACAATGAGCAGTTCTTC CASSPQGAAYNEQFF TRBJ2-1 NA TRBV7-3 TRBD1
TGTGCCAGCAGAAAGACAGGGGGCGCAACTAATGAAAAACTGTTTTTT CASRKTGGATNEKLFF TRBJ1-4 NA TRBV7-9 TRBD1
TGTGCCAGCAGTCCGTACTTCGGACAGATAACCTACAATGAGCAGTTCTTC CASSPYFGQITYNEQFF TRBJ2-1 NA TRBV27 NA
TGCGCCAGCAGCGCACAGGTTGAGAACACTGAAGCTTTCTTT CASSAQVENTEAFF TRBJ1-1 NA TRBV5-1 NA
TGTGCCAGCAGCCACTTAGCCGACCGGGGAGAACGCTTC CASSHLADRGERF TRBJ2-7 NA TRBV14 NA
TGTGCCAGCAGCTTAAACAGGGGCGGTAATTCACCCCTCCACTTT CASSLNRGGNSPLHF TRBJ1-6 NA TRBV7-2 TRBD1
TGTGCCAGCTTGGACAGACTCAATCAGCCCCAGCATTTT CASLDRLNQPQHF TRBJ1-5 NA TRBV28 NA
TGTGCCAGCAGCTTGCCAGGGGGATGGGAGACCCAGTACTTC CASSLPGGWETQYF TRBJ2-5 NA TRBV5-6 TRBD1
TGTGCCAGCAGCTCGGCGGACATTTTAGGGTATGGCTACACCTTC CASSSADILGYGYTF TRBJ1-2 NA TRBV5-8 NA
TGCGCCAGCAGAGAGCGGGGAAATCAGCCCCAGCATTTT CASRERGNQPQHF TRBJ1-5 NA TRBV10-1 NA
TGCGCCAGCAGCTTGTACCGGGACAGGGGCACCGGGGAGCTGTTTTTT CASSLYRDRGTGELFF TRBJ2-2 once TRBV5-1 TRBD1
TGCGCCAGCAGCCAAGGGACAGGTTTGAACACTGAAGCTTTCTTT CASSQGTGLNTEAFF TRBJ1-1 NA TRBV4-1 TRBD1
TGTGCCAGCAGCCCGAACAGGGGGCTCGTCGACACTGAAGCTTTCTTT CASSPNRGLVDTEAFF TRBJ1-1 many TRBV14 TRBD1
TGTGCCAGCAGCCCCAACAGAGACACTGAAGCTTTCTTT CASSPNRDTEAFF TRBJ1-1 NA TRBV28 NA
TGTGCCAGCAGCCAGGGGCGGGGGCCGCGCACTGAAGCTTTCTTT CASSQGRGPRTEAFF TRBJ1-1 NA TRBV3-1/TRBV3-2 NA